These T cell receptor beta chains were read from a single sample in a study of cytomegalovirus exposure and HLA in healthy donors. This table comes from immunoSEQ multiplex PCR, and its TCRdb copy is limited to in-frame clones, with some not included. The sample contains about 140,000 clones, about four fifths of which appear only once. The sequenced sample consisted of PBMCs. All receptors come from a woman between 25 and 40 years old in good health and CMV-seronegative. Both conserved end residues are part of each CDR3. Each record gives: D gene, V gene, clone size, J gene, CDR3 DNA, CDR3 protein. D genes are given only for firm matches. Clone size is not always given. Where it is, it says once, few, many or a class for expanded clones.

NA	TRBV28	NA	TRBJ1-6	TGTGCCAGCAGTCCCCGGGGGGGTAGCTCCTATAATTCACCCCTCCACTTT	CASSPRGGSSYNSPLHF
NA	TRBV11-2	NA	TRBJ2-3	TGTGCCAGCACCTTGGACTATAACACAGATACGCAGTATTTT	CASTLDYNTDTQYF
NA	TRBV5-4	NA	TRBJ1-5	TGTGCCAGCAGCACTGAGCGGGGTCAGCCCCAGCATTTT	CASSTERGQPQHF
TRBD2	TRBV2	once	TRBJ2-1	TGTGCCAGCACGTTAGCGGGGGCCTACTACAATGAGCAGTTCTTC	CASTLAGAYYNEQFF
NA	TRBV7-2	NA	TRBJ2-1	TGTGCCAGCAGCCCCCAACCGGGGACCTACAATGAGCAGTTCTTC	CASSPQPGTYNEQFF
NA	TRBV4-2	NA	TRBJ2-7	TGTGCCAGCAGCCAAGACAGGTCCTCCTACGAGCAGTACTTC	CASSQDRSSYEQYF
NA	TRBV5-6	NA	TRBJ2-1	TGTGCCAGCAGCTTGGGAAGACACCAGTTTACCTACAATGAGCAGTTCTTC	CASSLGRHQFTYNEQFF
TRBD1	TRBV6-5	NA	TRBJ2-7	TGTGCCAGCAGCCTGGACAGGGGCTACGAGCAGTACTTC	CASSLDRGYEQYF
TRBD2	TRBV15	NA	TRBJ2-5	TGTGCCACCAGCAGAGATCGTTCCGCGGGGGGCCGCCAAGAGACCCAGTACTTC	CATSRDRSAGGRQETQYF
TRBD2	TRBV4-3	NA	TRBJ2-7	TGCGCCAGCAGCCAAGATTTTATACAGCGGGGGGGCAACGAGCAGTACTTC	CASSQDFIQRGGNEQYF
TRBD2	TRBV5-1	NA	TRBJ2-3	TGCGCCAGCAGCTTGGGGGACTACACAGATACGCAGTATTTT	CASSLGDYTDTQYF
TRBD1	TRBV19	NA	TRBJ1-2	TGTGCCAGTAGTATCAAGGGACAGGGGAACTATGGCTACACCTTC	CASSIKGQGNYGYTF
NA	TRBV2	NA	TRBJ1-2	TGTGCCAGCAGTCCTCTCTCCCGGACACCCCACCACTTC	CASSPLSRTPHHF